Below are 26 T cell receptor beta chains sequenced from a single sample in a study of CD8 T cells in Susac syndrome. Random hexamers were used to reverse transcribe the RNA input (about 0.5 to 1 ug). MiXCR, run by TCRdb on the immunoSEQ multiplex PCR reads, gives a single entry per CDR3 protein. The table records a few hundred thousand distinct CDR3 sequences, more than 70% of them present only once. The specimen was CD8+ T cells from PBMCs. Receptor source: a human donor with multiple sclerosis.

The chain carries TRBV20-1 and TRBJ1-2; D ambiguous. Germline V gene lookup returns CDR1 DFQATT and CDR2 SNEGSKA (reference sequence). Between the trimmed V and J ends, which lost 0 bases and 6 bases, there was a span of 14 bases. This CDR3 comprises 14 residues. CDR3 nucleotides: TGCAGTGCTAGAGATCTGCGGGAGATGGATGGCTACACCTTC. The encoded protein is CSARDLREMDGYTF.

The gene calls are TRBV10-3 and TRBJ2-2; D unresolved. Germline V lookup: CDR1 ENHRY, CDR2 SYGVKD. V shed 3 bases and J shed 6 bases, with 8 bases lying between them. The CDR3 loop spans 13 amino acids. CDR3 nucleotides: TGTGCCATCAGTGAAGGGCAGGCCGGGGAGCTGTTTTTT. It specifies CAISEGQAGELFF.

This chain links TRBV9 with TRBJ1-5; 7 bases are shared with TRBD1. V lost 1 base, J lost 4 bases, and 5 bases stayed unmatched. This CDR3 spans 15 amino acids. CDR1 is SGDLS and CDR2 is YYNGEE in the germline V gene. The CDR3 coding sequence is TGTGCCAGCAGCGTAACAAGACAGGGAAATCAGCCCCAGCATTTT. Encoded protein: CASSVTRQGNQPQHF. Variable domain in full (rest from reference TRBV9 and TRBJ1-5): DSGVTQTPKHLITATGQRVTLRCSPRSGDLSVYWYQQSLDQGLQFLIQYYNGEERAKGNILERFSAQQFPDLHSELNLSSLELGDSALYFCASSVTRQGNQPQHFGDGTRLSIL.

This chain joins TRBV20-1 and TRBJ2-1, with 8 bases lining up with TRBD2. The CDR3 covers 15 residues. In germline, CDR1 is DFQATT, CDR2 SNEGSKA (reference sequence). Written as DNA, the CDR3 is TGCAGCGGGACAAGCGGGAGTACCGCCTACAATGAGCAGTTCTTC. This codes for CSGTSGSTAYNEQFF.

The rearrangement links TRBV7-2 to TRBJ2-5, with 7 nucleotides matching TRBD2. J was trimmed by 2 bases and V by 2 bases; bases with no gene match: 5. The germline gives CDR1 SGHTA, CDR2 FQGNSA. This CDR3 contains 15 residues. CDR3 nucleotide sequence: TGTGCCAGCAGCTTACGGCCTAGCGGACAAGAGACCCAGTACTTC. It yields the protein CASSLRPSGQETQYF.

J is TRBJ2-7 and V is TRBV7-9, with 9 positions matching TRBD1. The V and J ends lost 1 base and 3 bases, in that order; junction bases with no gene match: 7. Germline V CDR1 and CDR2: SEHNR, FQNEAQ (reference sequence). This CDR3 is built from 16 residues. The CDR3 sequence is CASSLVTGTGIYEQYF. In DNA, the CDR3 is TGTGCCAGCAGCTTAGTGACCGGGACAGGGATCTACGAGCAGTACTTC.

The chain is built from TRBV12-3 or TRBV12-4 and TRBJ1-1; 7 bases agree with TRBD1. The length of the CDR3 is 16 residues. V was pared by 6 bases and J by 5 bases, with 15 bases of the junction left unmatched. The CDR3 DNA reads TGTGCCAGCAGGCCCTTAGGCACGACAGGGACGACTGAAGCTTTCTTT. It encodes CASRPLGTTGTTEAFF.

The CDR3 reads CASSYSRGRVGELFF. CDR3 nucleotides: TGTGCCAGCAGTTACTCTCGCGGGAGGGTCGGGGAGCTGTTTTTT. The gene calls are TRBV6-5 and TRBJ2-2; the match to TRBD2 covers 9 bases. Trimming at V came to 0 bases and at J to 7 bases, leaving 3 bases not matched to a gene. Germline lookup yields CDR1 MNHEY and CDR2 SVGAGI. This CDR3 is built from 15 residues.

This clonotype was seen only once. The gene calls are TRBV27 and TRBJ2-7; D is uncertain. The CDR3 length is 13 residues. Trimming stripped 3 bases from V and 4 bases from J, with 10 bases between. Germline V CDR1 and CDR2: MNHEY, SMNVEV (reference sequence). CDR3 DNA sequence: TGTGCCAGCAGTTTGCGGAGAGAATACGAGCAGTACTTC. Its protein is CASSLRREYEQYF.

The rearrangement uses TRBV6-1 and TRBJ2-7; D possibly corresponds to TRBD1 (5 bases). The CDR3 has 12 residues. The germline V gene has CDR1 MNHNS and CDR2 SASEGT. The ends were cut back, 7 bases at V and 4 bases at J, with 11 bases in the middle. The CDR3 region has the DNA TGTGCCAGCATTTTCACAGGTTACGAGCAGTACTTC. Translated, it gives CASIFTGYEQYF.

V gene TRBV19 combines with J gene TRBJ2-1; TRBD1 or TRBD2 may be the D gene (5 bases each). Trimming left V 7 bases short and J 5 bases short, with 18 bases between. CDR3 length equals 15 residues. The germline CDR1 and CDR2 sequences are LNHDA and SQIVND (reference sequence). The CDR3 region is CASTWDPSGHNEQFF. DNA of the CDR3: TGTGCCAGTACCTGGGACCCGAGCGGCCACAATGAGCAGTTCTTC.

The V call is TRBV27, the J call TRBJ2-1, with 12 bases identical to TRBD2. Per the germline V gene, CDR1 is MNHEY and CDR2 is SMNVEV (reference sequence). Unmatched junction bases numbered 4, after V lost 3 bases and J lost 4 bases. The CDR3 loop spans 16 amino acids. CDR3 residues: CASSFRTSGTYNEQFF. CDR3 nucleotides: TGTGCCAGCAGTTTTCGGACTAGCGGGACATACAATGAGCAGTTCTTC.

The chain couples TRBV5-1 to TRBJ2-3; weak D call: TRBD2 (6 bases). The length of the CDR3 is 13 residues. Germline V gene data show CDR1 as SGHRS and CDR2 as YFSETQ. Deletions cut 7 bases from V and 4 bases from J, with 13 bases between. CDR3 nucleotide sequence: TGCGCCAGCCAAGGGGAGGAGGCAGATACGCAGTATTTT. Translation gives CASQGEEADTQYF.

This clonotype was observed once. CDR3 sequence reads: CASSQESSGYNTGELFF. The CDR3 nucleotides are TGCGCCAGCAGCCAAGAGTCTAGCGGGTACAACACCGGGGAGCTGTTTTTT. The chain couples TRBV4-1 to TRBJ2-2; 8 bases are a match to TRBD2. Per germline, CDR1 MGHRA and CDR2 YSYEKL. Trimming took 0 bases from V and 2 from J; bases not matched to a gene: 5. CDR3 length: 17 amino acids.

The gene calls are TRBV20-1 and TRBJ1-2, with D perhaps matching TRBD1 (6 bases). The CDR3 runs 14 residues. V lost 3 bases to trimming and J lost 0 bases, with 11 bases between them. Germline lookup yields CDR1 DFQATT and CDR2 SNEGSKA (reference sequence). The CDR3 coding sequence is TGCAGTGCTAGTAAACAGGGCTCTAACTATGGCTACACCTTC. Its translation: CSASKQGSNYGYTF.

This chain connects TRBV12-3 or TRBV12-4 to TRBJ1-2; the D is unclear. V was trimmed by 1 base and J by 4 bases, leaving 7 bases between them. This CDR3 is built from 13 residues. The CDR3 protein is CASSLEQTYGYTF. In DNA form, the CDR3 reads TGTGCCAGCAGTTTAGAACAGACCTATGGCTACACCTTC.

The genes are TRBV7-9 and TRBJ1-1; 12 nucleotides align to TRBD1. Germline-derived CDR1 and CDR2 are SEHNR and FQNEAQ (reference sequence). CDR3 length: 14 amino acids. V trimming: 4 bases; J trimming: 6 bases; junction bases outside the gene matches: 3. CDR3 coding DNA: TGTGCCAGCAGCTCGGGACAGGGGGCTGCTGAAGCTTTCTTT. Its protein is CASSSGQGAAEAFF.

The chain carries TRBV7-2 and TRBJ2-3; D gene uncertain. The CDR3 loop spans 15 amino acids. Germline V gene lookup returns CDR1 SGHTA and CDR2 FQGNSA. V lost 4 bases and J 3 bases, leaving 14 bases between the germline ends. The CDR3 protein is CASSSYPGGTDTQYF. Written as DNA, the CDR3 is TGTGCCAGCAGCTCATACCCCGGTGGGACAGATACGCAGTATTTT.

The chain couples TRBV15 to TRBJ2-6; 9 bases are a match to TRBD1. The J segment lost 2 bases and the V segment lost 5 bases, leaving 4 bases of the junction unmatched. Germline V CDR1 and CDR2: LNHNV, YYDKDF (reference sequence). This CDR3 has 16 amino acids. CDR3 in amino acids: CATSRTGEAGANVLTF. The CDR3 DNA is TGTGCCACCAGCCGGACAGGGGAAGCTGGGGCCAACGTCCTGACTTTC.

V usage is TRBV4-2 and J usage is TRBJ2-5, with a weak D call TRBD1 (7 bases). The CDR3 runs to 18 residues. CDR1 and CDR2 from the germline V gene are LGHNA and YNFKEQ. V was pared by 1 base and J by 3 bases, with 21 bases between. The CDR3 sequence is CASSQAQFGQGGKETQYF. DNA of the CDR3: TGTGCCAGCAGCCAAGCCCAGTTTGGGCAGGGGGGAAAAGAGACCCAGTACTTC.

V usage is TRBV4-1 and J usage is TRBJ2-1; 7 bases are shared with TRBD2. The CDR3 length is 17 residues. Germline assignment: CDR1 MGHRA and CDR2 YSYEKL. The ends lost 4 bases at V and 4 bases at J; junction bases unmatched: 13. CDR3 bases: TGCGCCAGCAGCCTCCAGGTGGGAGGGGCGTTATACAATGAGCAGTTCTTC. Translating it yields CASSLQVGGALYNEQFF.

V gene TRBV20-1 combines with J gene TRBJ2-7; 10 positions agree with TRBD2. CDR1 DFQATT and CDR2 SNEGSKA come from the germline V gene (reference sequence). This CDR3 has 17 amino acids. V shed 1 base and J 0 bases; nucleotides not matched to a gene: 9. The CDR3 spells CSARVFPSGGVSYEQYF. The CDR3 bases are TGCAGTGCTAGAGTCTTCCCTAGCGGGGGTGTCTCCTACGAGCAGTACTTC.

This clonotype was found a few times. This sequence joins TRBV27 and TRBJ2-7, with a tentative D call TRBD2 (6 bases). V gave up 6 bases and J gave up 4 bases, with 13 bases separating them. This CDR3 has 13 amino acids. CDR1 and CDR2 from the germline V gene are MNHEY and SMNVEV (reference sequence). CDR3 loop: CASSHGGSYEQYF. The CDR3 region has the DNA TGTGCCAGCAGCCATGGGGGGTCGTACGAGCAGTACTTC.

V and J are TRBV14 and TRBJ2-1; D tentatively reads TRBD1 or TRBD2 (5 bases each). The CDR3 sequence is 17 residues long. Germline V gene lookup returns CDR1 SGHDN and CDR2 FVKESK. Trimming took off 0 bases at V and 1 base at J, with 13 bases between the two ends. For the CDR3, the DNA is TGTGCCAGCAGCCAAGATTATGGGGGTAGGTCCTACAATGAGCAGTTCTTC. Amino acid sequence: CASSQDYGGRSYNEQFF.

The chain links TRBV30 to TRBJ1-2, with TRBD1 matching over 9 bases. CDR3 length: 15 amino acids. The trim removed 1 base at V and 4 bases at J, leaving 7 bases unmatched. The germline V gene has CDR1 GTSNPN and CDR2 SVGIG (reference sequence). The CDR3 bases are TGTGCCTGGAGTGACAGGGGGCCGCTGTCCTATGGCTACACCTTC. Protein product: CAWSDRGPLSYGYTF. The variable domain in full, completed from reference TRBV30 and TRBJ1-2, reads SQTIHQWPATLVQPVGSPLSLECTVEGTSNPNLYWYRQAAGRGLQLLFYSVGIGQISSEVPQNLSASRPQDRQFILSSKKLLLSDSGFYLCAWSDRGPLSYGYTFGSGTRLTVV.

The chain is built from TRBV2 and TRBJ2-1; TRBD2 aligns across 9 bases. The CDR3 has 16 amino acids. V shed 1 base and J 5 bases; nucleotides not matched to a gene: 6. In germline, CDR1 is SNHLY, CDR2 FYNNEI. In DNA, the CDR3 is TGTGCCAGCAGTGAAGAGGCTAGCGGGGAAAACAATGAGCAGTTCTTC. Protein sequence: CASSEEASGENNEQFF.